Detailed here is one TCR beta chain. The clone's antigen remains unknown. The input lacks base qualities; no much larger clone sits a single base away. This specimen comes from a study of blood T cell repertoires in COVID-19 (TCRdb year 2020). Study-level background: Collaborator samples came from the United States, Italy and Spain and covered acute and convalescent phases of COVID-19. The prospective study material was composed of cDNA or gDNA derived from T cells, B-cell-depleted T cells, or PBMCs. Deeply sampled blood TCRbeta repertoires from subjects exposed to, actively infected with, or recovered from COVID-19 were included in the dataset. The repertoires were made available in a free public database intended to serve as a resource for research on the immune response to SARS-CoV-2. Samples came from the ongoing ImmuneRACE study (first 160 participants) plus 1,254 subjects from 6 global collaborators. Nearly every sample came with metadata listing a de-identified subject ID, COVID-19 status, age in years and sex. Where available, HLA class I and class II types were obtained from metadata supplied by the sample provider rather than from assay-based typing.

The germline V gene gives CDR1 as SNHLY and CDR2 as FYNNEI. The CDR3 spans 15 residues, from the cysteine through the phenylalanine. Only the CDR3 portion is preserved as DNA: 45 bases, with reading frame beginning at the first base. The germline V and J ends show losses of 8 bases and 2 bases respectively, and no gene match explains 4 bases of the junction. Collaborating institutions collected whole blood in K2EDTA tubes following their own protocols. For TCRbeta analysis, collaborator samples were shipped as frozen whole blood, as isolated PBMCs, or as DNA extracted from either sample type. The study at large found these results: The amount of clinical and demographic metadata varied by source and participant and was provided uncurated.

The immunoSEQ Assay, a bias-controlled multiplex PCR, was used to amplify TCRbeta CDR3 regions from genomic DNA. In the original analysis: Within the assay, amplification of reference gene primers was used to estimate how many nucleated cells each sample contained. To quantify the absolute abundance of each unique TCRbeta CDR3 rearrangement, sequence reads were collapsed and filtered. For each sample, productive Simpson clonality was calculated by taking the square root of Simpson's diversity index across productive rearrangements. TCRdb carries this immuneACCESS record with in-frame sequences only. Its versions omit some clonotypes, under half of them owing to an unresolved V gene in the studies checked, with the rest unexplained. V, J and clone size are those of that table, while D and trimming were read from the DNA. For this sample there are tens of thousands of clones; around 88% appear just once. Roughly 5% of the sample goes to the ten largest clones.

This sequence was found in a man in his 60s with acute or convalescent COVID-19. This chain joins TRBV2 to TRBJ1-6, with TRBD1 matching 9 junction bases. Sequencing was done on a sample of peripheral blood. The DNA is TGTGCCAGCCGGACAGGGGAAACCTATAATTCACCCCTCCACTTT. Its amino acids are CASRTGETYNSPLHF.